The 18 T cell receptor beta chains below all came from one sample that was sequenced in a study of blood T cells in healthy people across ages. A second PCR, run for about 7 to 12 cycles, used a sample-barcoded 5' primer plus a J-beta primer mix. Each CDR3 protein gets one entry after TCRdb re-called the 5' RACE reads with MiXCR. Of 750,000 to 850,000 distinct CDR3 sequences listed, around a quarter are singletons. Another study also made use of these data, one on T cells of mothers and their children.

The sequenced material came from blood. These receptors were obtained from a boy aged 5-17 years in good health.

The table lists this clonotype with many counts. The chain carries TRBV29-1 and TRBJ1-2; D not resolved. V lost 4 bases and J lost 2, with 5 bases in between. Germline assignment: CDR1 SQVTM and CDR2 ANQGSEA. This CDR3 comprises 11 residues. The CDR3 protein is CSVGQNYGYTF. The CDR3 coding sequence is TGCAGCGTTGGCCAGAACTATGGCTACACCTTC.

This clonotype was detected a few times. The chain has TRBV15 and TRBJ2-6, with D perhaps TRBD1 (5 bases). V lost 5 bases to trimming and J lost 0 bases, with 8 bases between them. Per germline, CDR1 LNHNV and CDR2 YYDKDF (reference sequence). The CDR3 is 15 residues long. CDR3 coding DNA: TGTGCCACCAGCCCCAGGGCCTCTGGGGCCAACGTCCTGACTTTC. This gives the protein CATSPRASGANVLTF.

This clonotype was observed a handful of times. J is TRBJ1-1 and V is TRBV5-1; TRBD1 is a possible D gene (6 bases). The CDR3 has 16 amino acids. Per germline, CDR1 SGHRS and CDR2 YFSETQ. V lost 0 bases to trimming and J lost 3 bases, with 15 bases between them. The CDR3 region is CASSLAVGGADTEAFF. In DNA, the CDR3 is TGCGCCAGCAGCTTGGCCGTGGGGGGCGCAGACACTGAAGCTTTCTTT. The complete variable domain, with remaining parts taken from reference TRBV5-1 and TRBJ1-1, reads KAGVTQTPRYLIKTRGQQVTLSCSPISGHRSVSWYQQTPGQGLQFLFEYFSETQRNKGNFPGRFSGRQFSNSRSEMNVSTLELGDSALYLCASSLAVGGADTEAFFGQGTRLTVV.

V is TRBV7-2 and J is TRBJ2-1; D is unresolved. Trimming shortened V by 7 bases and J by 4 bases, and 5 bases separated the two germline ends. Looked up from germline, CDR1 is SGHTA and CDR2 is FQGNSA. The length of the CDR3 is 11 residues. CDR3 protein: CASTYYNEQFF. CDR3 nucleotides: TGTGCCAGCACCTATTACAATGAGCAGTTCTTC.

This clonotype was recorded a few times. The chain couples TRBV29-1 to TRBJ1-1; no reliable D call. Trimming cost V 4 bases and J 0 bases, with 9 bases left between them. Germline loops: CDR1 SQVTM, CDR2 ANQGSEA. The CDR3 has 13 residues. CDR3 sequence reads: CSVALRLNTEAFF. The CDR3 nucleotides are TGCAGCGTTGCGCTACGGTTGAACACTGAAGCTTTCTTT. The full variable domain, in which reference TRBV29-1 and TRBJ1-1 provide the parts outside the CDR3, is SAVISQKPSRDICQRGTSLTIQCQVDSQVTMMFWYRQQPGQSLTLIATANQGSEATYESGFVIDKFPISRPNLTFSTLTVSNMSPEDSSIYLCSVALRLNTEAFFGQGTRLTVV.

The gene calls are TRBV20-1 and TRBJ2-3; TRBD1 might be the D (5 bases). Per germline, CDR1 DFQATT and CDR2 SNEGSKA (reference sequence). Trimming shortened V by 3 bases and J by 2 bases, and 15 bases separated the two germline ends. The length of the CDR3 is 15 residues. The CDR3 DNA sequence: TGCAGTGCTAGGTCACAGGAGTCACTCACAGATACGCAGTATTTT. This gives the protein CSARSQESLTDTQYF.

The chain couples TRBV5-1 to TRBJ2-1; D ambiguous. V lost 0 bases to trimming and J lost 6 bases, with 10 bases between them. CDR1 is SGHRS and CDR2 is YFSETQ in the germline V gene. The CDR3 totals 14 residues. The CDR3 is CASSLGQIVNEQFF. CDR3 nucleotides: TGCGCCAGCAGCTTGGGGCAAATCGTCAATGAGCAGTTCTTC.

The chain uses TRBV7-9 and TRBJ1-6, with a tentative D call TRBD1 (5 bases). The CDR3 is 15 amino acids. V was pared by 5 bases and J by 3 bases, with 11 bases between. Germline assignment: CDR1 SEHNR and CDR2 FQNEAQ (reference sequence). In DNA, the CDR3 is TGTGCCAGCAGCCGCGACAGCCTCTATAATTCACCCCTCCACTTT. Protein: CASSRDSLYNSPLHF.

The rearrangement links TRBV11-2 to TRBJ2-2; D unresolved. Germline CDR1 reads SGHAT; CDR2 reads FQNNGV. With 7 bases removed from V and 4 bases from J, the gap between germline ends came to 16 bases. The CDR3 sequence is 15 residues long. The CDR3 reads CASTPGPGFTGELFF. In DNA, the CDR3 is TGTGCCAGCACCCCCGGTCCGGGTTTCACCGGGGAGCTGTTTTTT. Full variable domain (outside the CDR3, taken from reference TRBV11-2 and TRBJ2-2): EAGVAQSPRYKIIEKRQSVAFWCNPISGHATLYWYQQILGQGPKLLIQFQNNGVVDDSQLPKDRFSAERLKGVDSTLKIQPAKLEDSAVYLCASTPGPGFTGELFFGEGSRLTVL.

The gene calls are TRBV7-9 and TRBJ2-1, with 10 bases fitting TRBD2. The V gene end was trimmed by 5 bases and the J gene end by 8 bases; junction bases not matched to a gene: 21. CDR1 is SEHNR, CDR2 FQNEAQ, per germline (reference sequence). This CDR3 has 19 residues. CDR3 residues: CASSPPSGRARSDSHEQFF. The DNA for the CDR3 is TGTGCCAGCAGCCCCCCGAGCGGGAGGGCCAGGTCCGATTCCCATGAGCAGTTCTTC.

This rearrangement joins TRBV7-8 to TRBJ2-5; 12 bases align to TRBD2. V lost 5 bases, J lost 4 bases, and 11 bases stayed unmatched. Germline values: CDR1 SGHVS, CDR2 FQNEAQ. This CDR3 is 17 amino acids long. The DNA of the CDR3 is TGTGCCAGCAGCACACAGACTAGCGGGAGACGAGGAGAGACCCAGTACTTC. Encoded protein: CASSTQTSGRRGETQYF.

This chain joins TRBV21-1 and TRBJ2-3; the table calls TRBD2, which could not be checked here. TRBV21-1 counts as a pseudogene. The CDR3 contains 16 residues. Written as DNA, the CDR3 is TGTGCCAGCAGCGGTACGCGAGCGGGGGGGCCAGATGCGCAGTATTTT. It yields the protein CASSGTRAGGPDAQYF.

This sequence joins TRBV25-1 and TRBJ2-5; tentatively, D is TRBD1 (6 bases). Germline assignment: CDR1 MGHDK and CDR2 SYGVNS. The CDR3 is made up of 14 amino acids. V lost 3 bases and J lost 5, with 13 bases in between. CDR3 in amino acids: CASSDMGADETQYF. CDR3 in DNA: TGTGCCAGCAGTGATATGGGGGCGGACGAGACCCAGTACTTC.

The gene calls are TRBV6-2 or TRBV6-3 and TRBJ2-2; 8 positions match TRBD2. CDR3 length: 14 amino acids. Germline V gene sequence: CDR1 MNHEY, CDR2 SVGEGT. Trimming took 7 bases from V and 6 from J; bases not matched to a gene: 7. CDR3 coding DNA: TGTGCCAGCAAAGGCGGGGGGATTCCCGGGGAGCTGTTTTTT. Protein product: CASKGGGIPGELFF.

This clonotype was picked up a small number of times. V usage is TRBV4-3 and J usage is TRBJ2-3, with 10 bases that match TRBD2. Germline CDR1 is LGHNA and CDR2 is YSLEER. CDR3 length: 16 amino acids. V lost 4 bases, J lost 0 bases, and 4 bases stayed unmatched. The CDR3 region has the DNA TGCGCCAGCAGCCGTACTAGCGGGATAAGCACAGATACGCAGTATTTT. Translating it yields CASSRTSGISTDTQYF.

Comment on this clonotype: This clone may be a read error of a much larger clone one base away. The V and J genes are TRBV18 and TRBJ2-1; D is possibly TRBD2 (5 bases). Germline V gives CDR1 KGHSH, CDR2 LQKENI. The CDR3 extends over 15 amino acids. CDR3 in DNA: TGTGCCAGCTCACCCGGGAATTCGAACTACAATGAGCAGCTCTTC. Amino acid sequence: CASSPGNSNYNEQLF.

This clonotype was counted once. The chain employs TRBV7-8 and TRBJ2-5, with D possibly TRBD2 on 5 matching bases. From germline, CDR1 is SGHVS and CDR2 FQNEAQ. The V and J ends lost 1 base and 5 bases respectively, with 11 bases between them. The CDR3 is 14 amino acids. The CDR3 region is CASSLGAGWETQYF. CDR3 nucleotides: TGTGCCAGCAGCTTAGGGGCGGGTTGGGAGACCCAGTACTTC.

This clonotype has a handful of counts. The chain is built from TRBV15 and TRBJ1-4; D not resolved. The CDR3 contains 12 residues. The V gene lost 1 base and the J gene lost 11 bases, with 8 bases spanning the gap. Germline CDR1 and CDR2: LNHNV and YYDKDF (reference sequence). CDR3 protein: CATSRVGLKLFF. Here the CDR3 DNA reads TGTGCCACCAGCAGAGTCGGACTTAAACTGTTTTTT.